The 7 T cell receptor beta chains below come from one sample, sequenced in a study of blood T cells in healthy people across ages (dated by TCRdb to the mid-2010s). Libraries were constructed by 5' RACE. The run used an Illumina HiSeq 2500. A second roughly 6 to 12 cycle PCR used a sample-barcoded 5' primer and a J-beta primer mix. The public reads were run again by TCRdb, first through fastp at Q25 and then through MiXCR, and only productive beta chains were kept. Every entry covers one CDR3 protein and lists the most common genes and DNA from its rows. This sample holds hundreds of thousands of distinct CDR3 sequences; roughly 21% were observed only once. Under 4% of the sample is in the top ten clones. Sequenced material: blood. The receptor set was obtained from a man aged 65-85 years in good health.

This clonotype was observed a few times. The chain links TRBV27 to TRBJ2-5; tentative D call: TRBD2 (6 bases). The CDR3 is 15 amino acids. The V gene's germline CDR1 is MNHEY and CDR2 SMNVEV (reference sequence). V gave up 5 bases and J gave up 4 bases, with 17 bases separating them. Written as DNA, the CDR3 is TGTGCCAGCAGTGAATTGGGGGGAATCGTAGAGACCCAGTACTTC. It encodes CASSELGGIVETQYF.

The V and J genes are TRBV20-1 and TRBJ2-5, with a weak D call TRBD2 (6 bases). In germline, CDR1 is DFQATT, CDR2 SNEGSKA (reference sequence). V gave up 6 bases and J gave up 1 base, with 12 bases separating them. CDR3 length equals 13 residues. CDR3 sequence: CSAPEGSQETQYF. For the CDR3, the DNA is TGCAGTGCCCCGGAGGGCTCCCAAGAGACCCAGTACTTC.

The rearrangement joins TRBV9 to TRBJ1-4; D is uncertain. Germline values: CDR1 SGDLS, CDR2 YYNGEE. V was pared by 1 base and J by 3 bases, with 10 bases between. The CDR3 is 15 residues long. CDR3 sequence: CASSVSGSSNEKLFF. The CDR3 bases are TGTGCCAGCAGCGTAAGTGGCTCGTCTAATGAAAAACTGTTTTTT.

This clonotype was seen only a few times. Here the CDR3 reads CSARDRGRGRTEAFF. The CDR3 DNA follows: TGCAGTGCTAGAGATCGAGGGAGGGGGCGTACTGAAGCTTTCTTT. V and J are TRBV20-1 and TRBJ1-1; TRBD1 agrees at 7 bases. Germline V gene sequence: CDR1 DFQATT, CDR2 SNEGSKA (reference sequence). V dropped 0 bases and J dropped 5; count of bases not matched to a gene: 9. The CDR3 extends over 15 amino acids.

The chain joins TRBV5-1 to TRBJ1-4, with D perhaps TRBD1 (5 bases). The CDR3 loop spans 16 amino acids. V was shortened by 1 base and J by 4 bases, with 14 bases between the two germline ends. Germline CDR1 reads SGHRS; CDR2 reads YFSETQ. The CDR3 region is CASSLTAGSVNEKLFF. In DNA form, the CDR3 reads TGCGCCAGCAGCTTGACGGCAGGGTCGGTTAATGAAAAACTGTTTTTT.

The chain uses TRBV2 and TRBJ2-1, with 11 positions matching TRBD2. Trimming at V came to 8 bases and at J to 10 bases, leaving 7 bases not matched to a gene. CDR1 is SNHLY and CDR2 is FYNNEI in the germline V gene. CDR3 size: 13 residues. The CDR3 spells CASVAGGPREQFF. For the CDR3, the DNA is TGTGCCAGCGTAGCGGGAGGGCCGAGGGAGCAGTTCTTC.

This clonotype turned up a few times. J is TRBJ2-1 and V is TRBV20-1; tentative D call: TRBD2 (6 bases). This CDR3 is built from 15 residues. The V end lost 3 bases, the J end lost 0 bases, and 12 bases lay between the germline ends. CDR1 DFQATT and CDR2 SNEGSKA come from the germline V gene (reference sequence). The CDR3 loop is CSASGDSSSYNEQFF. The CDR3 DNA follows: TGCAGTGCTAGTGGGGACTCGAGCTCCTACAATGAGCAGTTCTTC.